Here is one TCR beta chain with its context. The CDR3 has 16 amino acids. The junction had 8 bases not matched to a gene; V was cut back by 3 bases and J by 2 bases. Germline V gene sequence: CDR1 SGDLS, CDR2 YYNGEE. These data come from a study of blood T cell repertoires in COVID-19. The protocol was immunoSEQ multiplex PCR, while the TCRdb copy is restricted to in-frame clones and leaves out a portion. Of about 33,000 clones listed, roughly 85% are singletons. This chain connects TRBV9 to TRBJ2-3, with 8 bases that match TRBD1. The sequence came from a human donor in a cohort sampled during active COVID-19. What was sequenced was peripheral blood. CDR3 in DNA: TGTGCCAGCAGCGGGAGGACAGGGTCGAACACAGATACGCAGTATTTT. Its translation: CASSGRTGSNTDTQYF.